The 9 T cell receptor beta chains below all came from one sample that was sequenced in a study of T cells in tumors after PD-1 blockade. Measured with immunoSEQ multiplex PCR; TCRdb has only the in-frame clones, and not every one. This table has about 33,000 clones, 78% appearing once. Material: PBMCs, obtained before anti-PD-1 treatment. The receptors originated from a human donor with basal cell carcinoma.

The chain has TRBV30 and TRBJ1-3; D unclear. Per germline, CDR1 GTSNPN and CDR2 SVGIG (reference sequence). CDR3 length: 14 amino acids. The ends were cut back, 2 bases at V and 2 bases at J, with 10 bases in the middle. The CDR3 bases are TGTGCCTGGAGTCGGAAGACTACTGGAAACACCATATATTTT. Translating it yields CAWSRKTTGNTIYF. The full variable domain, with the rest looked up from reference TRBV30 and TRBJ1-3, is SQTIHQWPATLVQPVGSPLSLECTVEGTSNPNLYWYRQAAGRGLQLLFYSVGIGQISSEVPQNLSASRPQDRQFILSSKKLLLSDSGFYLCAWSRKTTGNTIYFGEGSWLTVV.

The CDR3 sequence is CASSGGVNTGELFF. The DNA of the CDR3 is TGCGCCAGCAGCGGGGGGGTCAACACCGGGGAGCTGTTTTTT. The gene calls are TRBV5-1 and TRBJ2-2; 7 bases line up with TRBD2. The CDR3 consists of 14 residues. J lost 2 bases, V lost 4 bases, and 2 bases had no gene match. The V gene's germline CDR1 is SGHRS and CDR2 YFSETQ. Full variable domain (missing parts from reference TRBV5-1 and TRBJ2-2): KAGVTQTPRYLIKTRGQQVTLSCSPISGHRSVSWYQQTPGQGLQFLFEYFSETQRNKGNFPGRFSGRQFSNSRSEMNVSTLELGDSALYLCASSGGVNTGELFFGEGSRLTVL.

This clone has just one count. The CDR3 bases are TGTGCCAGTAGTTTCTGGAGGGGGACCTTAGAAGAGACCCAGTACTTC. Residues: CASSFWRGTLEETQYF. This chain joins TRBV19 and TRBJ2-5; the D gene could be TRBD1 or TRBD2 (6 bases each). Trimming left V 5 bases short and J 3 bases short, with 19 bases between. Germline-derived CDR1 and CDR2 are LNHDA and SQIVND (reference sequence). This CDR3 is built from 16 residues.

This chain uses TRBV6-2 or TRBV6-3 with TRBJ1-1, with a tentative D call TRBD1 (5 bases). Germline V gene data show CDR1 as MNHEY and CDR2 as SVGEGT. This CDR3 contains 16 residues. V lost 0 bases, J lost 2 bases, and 13 bases lay in between. CDR3 in amino acids: CASSYSGQRKNTEAFF. CDR3 bases: TGTGCCAGCAGTTACTCGGGGCAACGAAAAAACACTGAAGCTTTCTTT.

The V call is TRBV5-1, the J call TRBJ1-5, with no clear D. Trimming took 0 bases from V and 0 from J, leaving 10 bases between them. Germline V gene data show CDR1 as SGHRS and CDR2 as YFSETQ. CDR3 length equals 16 residues. The CDR3 region has the DNA TGCGCCAGCAGCTTGGACGGGGATTATAGCAATCAGCCCCAGCATTTT. Translating gives CASSLDGDYSNQPQHF.

This clone turned up a few times. The DNA for the CDR3 is TGCGCCAGCAGCCTGGGACATGTGGACGGGGAGCTGTTTTTT. Translating it yields CASSLGHVDGELFF. The chain employs TRBV4-1 and TRBJ2-2; possible D gene TRBD1, 6 bases. Germline V lookup: CDR1 MGHRA, CDR2 YSYEKL. This CDR3 comprises 14 residues. Trimming removed 4 bases at V and 7 bases at J, with 13 bases between.

The J gene is TRBJ1-2, the V gene TRBV30; 7 bases line up with TRBD1. CDR3 length equals 13 residues. With V trimmed by 2 bases and J by 6 bases, 6 bases remained unmatched. The germline V gene has CDR1 GTSNPN and CDR2 SVGIG (reference sequence). The CDR3 loop is CAWSTDRVHGYTF. Here the CDR3 DNA reads TGTGCCTGGAGTACAGACAGGGTCCATGGCTACACCTTC.

The chain joins TRBV7-3 to TRBJ2-2; TRBD2 matches at 7 bases. Germline loops: CDR1 SGHTA, CDR2 FQGTGA. This CDR3 contains 15 residues. Trimming took 0 bases from V and 3 from J; bases not matched to a gene: 1. CDR3 in DNA: TGTGCCAGCAGCTTAACGGGAGGGCACACCGGGGAGCTGTTTTTT. Translating it yields CASSLTGGHTGELFF.

The rearrangement uses TRBV6-5 and TRBJ2-6; D uncertain. The CDR3 is 16 residues long. V dropped 1 base and J dropped 4 bases, with 11 bases sitting between them. Germline V CDR1 and CDR2: MNHEY, SVGAGI. CDR3 DNA sequence: TGTGCCAGCAGTTACTACCCCGTTGACGGGGCCAACGTCCTGACTTTC. This encodes CASSYYPVDGANVLTF.